The source of this T cell receptor (beta chain) is a study of OX40 agonist ivuxolimab in advanced cancers. Study background: Ivuxolimab, an antibody acting as an agonist of OX40 (CD134), was used to treat patients. Regarding the study as a whole: Some nonresponders additionally presented with little normalized T-cell clonal expansion. CD4+ and CD8+ blood T cells expanded clonally by week 6 at 0.1 to 3.0 mg/kg.

The germline CDR1 and CDR2 sequences are SGDLS and YYNGEE. Trimming took off 0 bases at V and 4 bases at J, with 11 bases between the two ends. The CDR3 has 15 amino acids. Sequencing used immunoSEQ multiplex PCR; TCRdb keeps in-frame clones, though not all of them. The sample consists of more than 85,000 clones, approximately 83% of them appearing once. With regard to this clone: Its antigen is unidentified.

Here the sequenced sample was CD4+ or CD8+ T cells sorted from blood, taken in a trial of the OX40 agonist ivuxolimab. The receptor was derived from an adult with an advanced solid tumor such as melanoma, head and neck, liver or kidney cancer. V usage is TRBV9 and J usage is TRBJ2-1; D possibly corresponds to TRBD1 (5 bases). The CDR3 is CASSVGLQGYNEQFF. Written as DNA, the CDR3 is TGTGCCAGCAGCGTAGGCCTGCAGGGTTACAATGAGCAGTTCTTC.